These T cell receptor beta chains were read from a single sample in a study of molecular identifiers for immune sequencing clone quantification. MiXCR, applied by TCRdb to the PCR reads, yields one record per CDR3 protein. The data hold under 650,000 distinct CDR3 sequences, with roughly 21% observed a single time. The specimen was naive CD8+ T cells from blood, with Jurkat cell RNA spiked in. The receptors derive from a human donor in good health. Some libraries in this study had Jurkat cell RNA spiked in. CDR3s include the opening cysteine and the closing phenylalanine or tryptophan. A D gene is named only where the DNA matches it firmly. Clone size is shown for a subset of rows, as once, few, many or a class of expanded clone.

TRBD1 TRBJ2-7 few TRBV27 CASSLSGQGGSLGEQYF TGTGCCAGCAGTTTAAGCGGACAGGGGGGCTCTCTTGGGGAGCAGTACTTC
TRBD1 TRBJ1-1 many TRBV29-1 CSVEDSSGGLTEAFF TGCAGCGTTGAAGATTCATCAGGGGGGTTAACCGAAGCTTTCTTT
- TRBJ2-7 many TRBV28 CASSFSATGLTSYEQYF TGTGCCAGCAGTTTTTCAGCCACAGGACTGACCTCCTACGAGCAGTACTTC
TRBD2 TRBJ2-7 - TRBV28 CASSLTYRLAGVNSYEQYF TGTGCCAGCAGTTTAACGTACCGGCTAGCGGGGGTAAACTCCTACGAGCAGTACTTC
- TRBJ2-2 few TRBV7-9 CASSLPQATNTGELFF TGTGCCAGCAGCTTACCCCAGGCCACGAACACCGGGGAGCTGTTTTTT
TRBD2 TRBJ2-3 many TRBV9 CASSVGAGAGGGTDTQYF TGTGCCAGCAGCGTAGGAGCTGGAGCGGGAGGGGGCACAGATACGCAGTATTTT
- TRBJ2-2 - TRBV5-6 CASSLTGVGGDWYTGELFF TGTGCCAGCAGCTTAACGGGTGTTGGAGGGGATTGGTACACCGGGGAGCTGTTTTTT
TRBD2 TRBJ2-5 many TRBV13 CASSSRLAGTQETQYF TGTGCCAGCAGCTCTCGACTAGCGGGGACCCAAGAGACCCAGTACTTC
- TRBJ2-1 - TRBV27 CASSTPLSSYNEQFF TGTGCCAGCAGTACCCCTTTGAGCTCCTACAATGAGCAGTTCTTC
- TRBJ1-5 many TRBV5-1 CASSSLALRWNQPQHF TGCGCCAGCAGCTCACTGGCCCTAAGATGGAATCAGCCCCAGCATTTT
- TRBJ1-1 many TRBV9 CASSPRGGADTEAFF TGTGCCAGCAGCCCCCGAGGGGGGGCCGACACTGAAGCTTTCTTT
- TRBJ2-5 few TRBV30 CAWSVLAGYGETQYF TGTGCCTGGAGTGTACTAGCCGGGTACGGGGAGACCCAGTACTTC
- TRBJ2-3 many TRBV19 CASSSPISQADTQYF TGTGCCAGTAGTAGTCCCATCTCTCAGGCAGATACGCAGTATTTT
- TRBJ2-7 many TRBV14 CASSQVSSREQYF TGTGCCAGCAGCCAAGTTTCTAGTCGCGAGCAGTACTTC
- TRBJ1-5 many TRBV4-1 CASSPRKTDQPQHF TGCGCCAGCAGCCCCCGGAAGACTGATCAGCCCCAGCATTTT
- TRBJ1-1 many TRBV7-9 CASSFSSSPTEAFF TGTGCCAGCAGCTTTTCCTCGTCCCCCACTGAAGCTTTCTTT
TRBD1 TRBJ2-5 many TRBV20-1 CSATRWTGAKETQYF TGCAGTGCTACGAGGTGGACAGGGGCTAAAGAGACCCAGTACTTC
- TRBJ1-1 many TRBV12-3/TRBV12-4 CASSPPGASTEAFF TGTGCCAGCAGCCCTCCGGGGGCTAGCACTGAAGCTTTCTTT
- TRBJ2-1 - TRBV6-2/TRBV6-3 CASSYGPLNEQFF TGTGCCAGCAGTTACGGGCCTCTCAATGAGCAGTTCTTC
TRBD2 TRBJ2-7 few TRBV19 CASGSGALSYEQYF TGTGCCAGTGGTAGCGGGGCCCTCTCCTACGAGCAGTACTTC
- TRBJ1-1 many TRBV12-3/TRBV12-4 CASNGADRMNTEAFF TGTGCCAGCAACGGCGCGGACAGAATGAACACTGAAGCTTTCTTT
- TRBJ2-7 many TRBV30 CAWSVSDFYEQYF TGTGCCTGGAGTGTATCAGATTTCTACGAGCAGTACTTC
- TRBJ2-5 many TRBV7-6 CASSLGVRAETQYF TGTGCCAGCAGCTTGGGGGTTCGGGCGGAGACCCAGTACTTC
- TRBJ1-5 - TRBV13 CASSFRDDNQPQHF TGTGCCAGCAGCTTTAGGGACGACAATCAGCCCCAGCATTTT